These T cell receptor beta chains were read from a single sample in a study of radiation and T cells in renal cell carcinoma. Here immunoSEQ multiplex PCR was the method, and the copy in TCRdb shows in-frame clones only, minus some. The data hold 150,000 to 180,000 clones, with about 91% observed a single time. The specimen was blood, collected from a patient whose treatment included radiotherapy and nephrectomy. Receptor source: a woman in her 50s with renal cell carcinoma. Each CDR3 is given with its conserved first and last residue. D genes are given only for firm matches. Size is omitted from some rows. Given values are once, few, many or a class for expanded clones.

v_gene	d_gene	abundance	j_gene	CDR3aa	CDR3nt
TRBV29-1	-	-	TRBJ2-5	CSVEETRVGETQYF	TGCAGCGTTGAAGAGACAAGGGTGGGGGAGACCCAGTACTTC
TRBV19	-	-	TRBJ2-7	CASSIRSSTYEQYF	TGTGCCAGTAGTATTCGGTCCAGCACCTACGAGCAGTACTTC
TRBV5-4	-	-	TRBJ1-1	CASSFAVGNTEAFF	TGTGCCAGCAGCTTTGCAGTAGGTAACACTGAAGCTTTCTTT
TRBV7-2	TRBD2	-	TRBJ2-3	CASSRGLAGAAVGTDTQYF	TGTGCCAGCAGCAGGGGACTAGCGGGGGCGGCCGTGGGCACAGATACGCAGTATTTT
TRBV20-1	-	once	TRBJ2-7	CSARDSYEQYF	TGCAGTGCTAGAGATAGCTACGAGCAGTACTTC
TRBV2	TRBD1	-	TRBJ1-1	CASSVDRVDTEAFF	TGTGCCAGCAGTGTTGACAGGGTTGACACTGAAGCTTTCTTT
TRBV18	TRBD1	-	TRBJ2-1	CASSPRTGPQEQFF	TGTGCCAGCTCACCGCGGACAGGGCCCCAAGAGCAGTTCTTC
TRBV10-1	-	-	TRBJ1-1	CASSEAGTNTEAFF	TGCGCCAGCAGTGAAGCCGGGACGAACACTGAAGCTTTCTTT
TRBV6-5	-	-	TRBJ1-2	CASRPGLRDGYTF	TGTGCCAGCAGGCCGGGCCTCAGGGATGGCTACACCTTC
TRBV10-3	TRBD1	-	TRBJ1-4	CAISDQGGEKLFF	TGTGCCATCAGTGATCAGGGGGGAGAAAAACTGTTTTTT
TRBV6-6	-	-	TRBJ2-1	CASSKRDYEQFF	TGTGCCAGCAGCAAAAGGGACTATGAGCAGTTCTTC
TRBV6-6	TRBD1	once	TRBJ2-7	CASNSPGTGSYEQYF	TGTGCCAGCAATTCACCCGGGACAGGCTCCTACGAGCAGTACTTC
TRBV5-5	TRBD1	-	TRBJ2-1	CASSLWTGYNEQFF	TGTGCCAGCAGCTTGTGGACAGGGTACAATGAGCAGTTCTTC
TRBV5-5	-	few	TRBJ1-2	CASSLLSGNYGYTF	TGTGCCAGCAGCTTGTTATCTGGGAACTATGGCTACACCTTC
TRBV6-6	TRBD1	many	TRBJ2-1	CASITRDRLNNEQFF	TGTGCCAGCATCACCCGGGACAGGTTGAACAATGAGCAGTTCTTC
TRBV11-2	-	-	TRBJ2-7	CASSSNFGTTYEQYF	TGTGCCAGCAGCTCCAATTTTGGGACAACCTACGAGCAGTACTTC
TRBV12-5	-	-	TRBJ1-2	CASGSVGGADYGYTF	TGTGCTAGTGGTTCGGTAGGGGGGGCGGACTATGGCTACACCTTC
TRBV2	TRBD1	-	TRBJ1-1	CASSDRGGNTEAFF	TGTGCCAGCAGTGACAGGGGGGGGAACACTGAAGCTTTCTTT
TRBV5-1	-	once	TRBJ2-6	CASSLVSSGANVLTF	TGCGCCAGCAGCTTGGTCTCCTCTGGGGCCAACGTCCTGACTTTC
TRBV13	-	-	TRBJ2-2	CASSSTGSNTGELFF	TGTGCCAGCAGCTCGACAGGATCGAACACCGGGGAGCTGTTTTTT
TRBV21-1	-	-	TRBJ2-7	CASSKGEEAQPFPYEQYF	TGTGCCAGCAGCAAAGGGGAGGAAGCCCAGCCCTTCCCCTACGAGCAGTACTTC
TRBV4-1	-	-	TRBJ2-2	CASSQVPAGGELFF	TGCGCCAGCAGCCAAGTCCCAGCTGGCGGGGAGCTGTTTTTT
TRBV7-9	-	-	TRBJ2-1	CASSFTVMGEQFF	TGTGCCAGCAGCTTTACGGTGATGGGTGAGCAGTTCTTC
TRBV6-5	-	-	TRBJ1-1	CASSYPGTDEAFF	TGTGCCAGCAGTTACCCTGGGACGGATGAAGCTTTCTTT
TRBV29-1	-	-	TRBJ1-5	CSVAQGNQPQHF	TGCAGCGTTGCCCAGGGCAATCAGCCCCAGCATTTT
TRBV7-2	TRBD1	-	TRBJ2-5	CASSLNLAGQGLGETQYF	TGTGCCAGCAGCTTGAATCTTGCGGGACAGGGTTTGGGGGAGACCCAGTACTTC
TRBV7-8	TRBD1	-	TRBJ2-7	CASSLDPGGGYEQYF	TGTGCCAGCAGCTTAGACCCAGGGGGCGGCTACGAGCAGTACTTC
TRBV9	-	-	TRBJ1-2	CASSVDGSLHGYTF	TGTGCCAGCAGCGTAGATGGCAGCCTTCATGGCTACACCTTC
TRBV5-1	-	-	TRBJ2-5	CASSFEWQETQYF	TGCGCCAGCAGCTTCGAGTGGCAAGAGACCCAGTACTTC
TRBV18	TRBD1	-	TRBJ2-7	CASSPPGQPYEQYF	TGTGCCAGCTCACCACCGGGACAGCCCTACGAGCAGTACTTC
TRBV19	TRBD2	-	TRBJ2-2	CASSNGLAGARTGELFF	TGTGCCAGTAGTAACGGACTAGCGGGGGCCAGGACCGGGGAGCTGTTTTTT
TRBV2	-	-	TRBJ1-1	CASIRRVNTEAFF	TGTGCCAGCATAAGGAGGGTCAACACTGAAGCTTTCTTT
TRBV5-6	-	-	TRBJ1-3	CASSFGSGNTIYF	TGTGCCAGCAGCTTCGGCTCTGGAAACACCATATATTTT
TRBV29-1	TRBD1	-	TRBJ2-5	CSVAPDRTPETQYF	TGCAGCGTTGCCCCGGACAGGACCCCAGAGACCCAGTACTTC
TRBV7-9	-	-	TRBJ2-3	CASSLSGWDRPDTQYF	TGTGCCAGCAGCTTATCGGGTTGGGACCGTCCAGATACGCAGTATTTT